This entry concerns a single T cell receptor (beta chain). Its target is not known. The data stem from a study of cytomegalovirus exposure and HLA in healthy donors. The overall study: The same platform was used for the 90 to 150 validation repertoires as for the roughly 670 first-cohort repertoires, as reported in a later analysis.

Repertoires were generated with immunoSEQ multiplex PCR, while TCRdb's copy carries only in-frame clones and drops some. The sample contains about 66,000 clones, 95% to 98% of which appear only once. Germline V gene sequence: CDR1 MGHRA, CDR2 YSYEKL. This CDR3 spans 15 amino acids. The V gene end was trimmed by 1 base and the J gene end by 5 bases; junction bases not matched to a gene: 7. Points from the study as a whole: Overall, around 150 TCR beta chains were annotated as cytomegalovirus-associated. The tendency of first-cohort TCR clusters to co-occur in the 110 or so validation repertoires emerged from a later analysis. Many donors shared some public TCRs, even though most TCR sequences were rare.

Sequencing was done on a sample of PBMCs. The TCR was taken from a woman between 18 and 30 years old in good health and CMV-seropositive. The chain joins TRBV4-1 to TRBJ2-5; the match to TRBD1 covers 7 bases. CDR3 coding DNA: TGCGCCAGCAGCCAAGTATCGACAGGGCTGGAGACCCAGTACTTC. It is translated as CASSQVSTGLETQYF.